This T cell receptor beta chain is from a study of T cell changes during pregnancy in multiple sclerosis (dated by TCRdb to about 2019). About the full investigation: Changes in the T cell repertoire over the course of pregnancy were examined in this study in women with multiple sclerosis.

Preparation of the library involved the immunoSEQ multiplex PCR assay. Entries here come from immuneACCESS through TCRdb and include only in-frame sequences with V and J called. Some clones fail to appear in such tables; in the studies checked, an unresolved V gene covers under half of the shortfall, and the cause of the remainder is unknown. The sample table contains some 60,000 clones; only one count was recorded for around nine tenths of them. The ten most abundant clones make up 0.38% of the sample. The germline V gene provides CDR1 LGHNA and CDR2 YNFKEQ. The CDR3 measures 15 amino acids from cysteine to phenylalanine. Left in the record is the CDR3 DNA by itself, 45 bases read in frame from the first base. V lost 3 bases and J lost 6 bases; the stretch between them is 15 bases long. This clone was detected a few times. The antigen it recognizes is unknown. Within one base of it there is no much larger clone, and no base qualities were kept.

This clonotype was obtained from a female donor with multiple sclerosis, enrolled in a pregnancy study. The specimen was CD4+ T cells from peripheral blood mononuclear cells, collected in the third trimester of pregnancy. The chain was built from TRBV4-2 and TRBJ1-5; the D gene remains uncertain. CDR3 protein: CASSQEVSDAQPQHF. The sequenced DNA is TGTGCCAGCAGCCAGGAGGTGAGTGACGCTCAGCCCCAGCATTTT.